These 23 T cell receptor beta chains share one sample of origin, sequenced in a study of cytomegalovirus exposure and HLA in healthy donors. PCR used 60 Vbeta primers and 13 Jbeta primers. The repertoire was sequenced with immunoSEQ multiplex PCR; TCRdb's copy has only in-frame clones and lacks some. The sample lists some 200,000 clones; approximately 80% were seen once. Material: PBMCs. These receptor sequences come from a man aged 45-60 years in good health and CMV-seronegative.

This chain connects TRBV9 to TRBJ2-3, with 8 bases lining up with TRBD1. V lost 3 bases and J lost 9; bases outside the gene matches: 15. The CDR3 loop spans 16 amino acids. CDR1 SGDLS and CDR2 YYNGEE come from the germline V gene. CDR3 in amino acids: CASSERQGPPAGTQYF. In DNA form, the CDR3 reads TGTGCCAGCAGCGAACGACAGGGGCCGCCGGCAGGAACGCAGTATTTT.

The chain has TRBV7-3 and TRBJ1-1; D gene ambiguous. Trimming stripped 0 bases from V and 1 base from J, with 9 bases between. The germline CDR1 and CDR2 sequences are SGHTA and FQGTGA. The CDR3 contains 15 residues. CDR3 region: CASSLTRGENTEAFF. The CDR3 nucleotides are TGTGCCAGCAGCTTAACGAGAGGAGAGAACACTGAAGCTTTCTTT.

This clone was detected a few times. The V gene is TRBV5-1, the J gene TRBJ2-7; D not certain. The V and J ends lost 0 bases and 2 bases respectively, with 12 bases between them. The CDR3 sequence is 15 residues long. From germline, CDR1 is SGHRS and CDR2 YFSETQ. CDR3 DNA: TGCGCCAGCAGCTTGGCAGTAGCTTCGCCCTACGAGCAGTACTTC. This sequence encodes CASSLAVASPYEQYF.

The V call is TRBV7-3, the J call TRBJ2-3; 14 bases match TRBD2. Germline assignment: CDR1 SGHTA and CDR2 FQGTGA. V gave up 3 bases and J gave up 2 bases; unmatched junction bases: 1. The CDR3 loop spans 16 amino acids. As DNA, the CDR3 is TGTGCCAGCAGCTTGGGACTAGCGGGGGACACAGATACGCAGTATTTT. Translated, it gives CASSLGLAGDTDTQYF.

The chain is built from TRBV7-9 and TRBJ2-3, with D possibly being TRBD2 (6 bases). V shed 4 bases and J shed 0 bases, with 14 bases lying between them. The CDR3 spans 16 residues. Germline V gene lookup returns CDR1 SEHNR and CDR2 FQNEAQ (reference sequence). As DNA, the CDR3 is TGTGCCAGCAGCTCTGGGGGGTCTACTAGCACAGATACGCAGTATTTT. Amino acids: CASSSGGSTSTDTQYF. Combining the CDR3 with reference TRBV7-9 and TRBJ2-3 gives the whole variable domain DTGVSQNPRHKITKRGQNVTFRCDPISEHNRLYWYRQTLGQGPEFLTYFQNEAQLEKSRLLSDRFSAERPKGSFSTLEIQRTEQGDSAMYLCASSSGGSTSTDTQYFGPGTRLTVL.

This clone has only a few counts. The chain employs TRBV5-4 and TRBJ1-1; weak D call: TRBD1 (5 bases). Looked up from germline, CDR1 is SGHNT and CDR2 is YYREEE (reference sequence). CDR3 length: 15 amino acids. V dropped 1 base and J dropped 3 bases, with 13 bases sitting between them. In DNA form, the CDR3 reads TGTGCCAGCAGCTTGAGGCGGGGCCGGGACACTGAAGCTTTCTTT. It encodes CASSLRRGRDTEAFF.

CDR3 loop: CASSPGALNYGYTF. CDR3 in DNA: TGTGCCAGCAGTCCAGGGGCCTTAAACTATGGCTACACCTTC. The V call is TRBV2, the J call TRBJ1-2; a possible D gene is TRBD1 (6 bases). Germline CDR1 reads SNHLY; CDR2 reads FYNNEI. Deletions cut 5 bases from V and 2 bases from J, with 12 bases between. This CDR3 has 14 amino acids.

The V gene is TRBV5-8, the J gene TRBJ2-7; 10 bases are shared with TRBD1. The germline V gene encodes CDR1 SGHTS and CDR2 YDEGEE. The ends lost 0 bases at V and 6 bases at J; junction bases unmatched: 15. CDR3 size: 18 residues. The CDR3 spells CASSLGKGTGEGLVEQYF. The CDR3 DNA reads TGTGCCAGCAGCTTGGGCAAGGGGACAGGGGAAGGTTTGGTCGAGCAGTACTTC.

The chain employs TRBV7-3 and TRBJ2-1; D might be TRBD2 (6 bases). V lost 5 bases and J lost 6, with 17 bases in between. In germline, CDR1 is SGHTA, CDR2 FQGTGA. This CDR3 has 15 residues. CDR3 sequence (DNA): TGTGCCAGCAGCCCAGAAGGGACGGAGGGCAATGAGCAGTTCTTC. The encoded protein is CASSPEGTEGNEQFF.

This chain connects TRBV14 to TRBJ2-7; possible D gene TRBD1, 6 bases. The length of the CDR3 is 14 residues. V was shortened by 1 base and J by 1 base, with 8 bases between the two germline ends. Germline values: CDR1 SGHDN, CDR2 FVKESK. The CDR3 here is CASSQVDRSYEQYF. Here the CDR3 DNA reads TGTGCCAGCAGCCAAGTGGACAGATCCTACGAGCAGTACTTC.

This sequence joins TRBV5-5 and TRBJ2-7, with 7 positions matching TRBD1. In germline, CDR1 is SGHKS, CDR2 YYEKEE (reference sequence). This CDR3 region has 14 residues. V was pared by 4 bases and J by 0 bases, with 4 bases of the junction left unmatched. In DNA, the CDR3 is TGTGCCAGCAGCCTCCGGGACAGCTCCTACGAGCAGTACTTC. Amino acids: CASSLRDSSYEQYF.

This chain joins TRBV7-8 and TRBJ2-1; TRBD2 matches at 14 bases. This CDR3 contains 15 residues. The germline V gene has CDR1 SGHVS and CDR2 FQNEAQ. The V gene end was trimmed by 6 bases and the J gene end by 7 bases; junction bases not matched to a gene: 5. The CDR3 DNA follows: TGTGCCAGCAGTTCGACTAGCGGGAGGGTGAATGAGCAGTTCTTC. Its translation: CASSSTSGRVNEQFF.

J is TRBJ2-3 and V is TRBV12-5, with TRBD2 as a possible D gene (5 bases). V lost 7 bases, J lost 3 bases, and 11 bases lay in between. The CDR3 is 13 amino acids. CDR1 is LGHNT, CDR2 FRNRAP, per germline. CDR3: CASARTGTDTQYF. The CDR3 DNA reads as TGTGCTAGTGCCCGGACGGGAACAGATACGCAGTATTTT.

Notes on this clone: The limits of the CDR3 on the DNA are not certain, so only TCRdb's listed CDR3 is given. The rearrangement uses TRBV28 and TRBJ2-2; the table's D call TRBD2 went unverified against the DNA. The CDR3 region is 12 residues in length, termini included. The germline gives CDR1 MDHEN, CDR2 SYDVKM. CDR3 in amino acids: CASKSGPGSCFF.

This rearrangement joins TRBV27 to TRBJ2-1; 10 nucleotides agree with TRBD2. The V segment lost 5 bases and the J segment 7 bases; nucleotides outside the gene matches: 11. From germline, CDR1 is MNHEY and CDR2 SMNVEV (reference sequence). The CDR3 has 16 amino acids. CDR3 in DNA: TGTGCCAGCAGTCCCCGGTGGCTAGCGGGAGTTAATGAGCAGTTCTTC. It translates to CASSPRWLAGVNEQFF.

The chain recombines TRBV4-2 with TRBJ2-3, with 7 bases aligning to TRBD2. The germline CDR1 and CDR2 sequences are LGHNA and YNFKEQ. The length of the CDR3 is 16 residues. J was trimmed by 2 bases and V by 2 bases; bases with no gene match: 7. The CDR3 region has the DNA TGTGCCAGCAGCCAATGGCTAGCGGATATCACAGATACGCAGTATTTT. Its translation: CASSQWLADITDTQYF.

The rearrangement joins TRBV20-1 to TRBJ2-3, with 8 bases lining up with TRBD2. The CDR3 sequence is 11 residues long. From germline, CDR1 is DFQATT and CDR2 SNEGSKA (reference sequence). With 5 bases clipped from V and 11 bases from J, the junction kept 6 bases outside the gene matches. The CDR3 region has the DNA TGCAGTGCTGTGACTAGCGAAAAGCAGTATTTT. This encodes CSAVTSEKQYF.

DNA of the CDR3: TGTGCCAGCAGCCAAGATCTTGGGCCGACAGAGCAGTACTTC. Translating it yields CASSQDLGPTEQYF. V and J are TRBV14 and TRBJ2-7; no definite D call. This CDR3 has 14 residues. The germline V gene has CDR1 SGHDN and CDR2 FVKESK. The V and J ends lost 0 bases and 7 bases respectively, with 13 bases between them.

The sample holds a few counts of this clone. The chain uses TRBV6-5 and TRBJ1-2, with unresolved D. The CDR3 length is 13 residues. V shed 1 base and J shed 4 bases, with 7 bases lying between them. Germline-derived CDR1 and CDR2 are MNHEY and SVGAGI. CDR3 amino acids: CASSYLGVYGYTF. The CDR3 DNA reads TGTGCCAGCAGTTACTTAGGAGTCTATGGCTACACCTTC.

The rearrangement joins TRBV28 to TRBJ1-6, with TRBD1 identical over 7 bases. The trim removed 3 bases at V and 0 bases at J, leaving 11 bases unmatched. The CDR3 is 19 amino acids. The germline V gene has CDR1 MDHEN and CDR2 SYDVKM. Here the CDR3 reads CASSFGDRVGSSYNSPLHF. The CDR3 bases are TGTGCCAGCAGTTTCGGAGACAGGGTGGGGAGCTCCTATAATTCACCCCTCCACTTT.

This clone occurred a few times. Lacking the conserved final phenylalanine or tryptophan, this CDR3 likely reflects a read error. The DNA is left out, because the CDR3 cannot be placed on it with certainty; the CDR3 is given as TCRdb lists it. This rearrangement joins TRBV28 to TRBJ1-5. Looked up from germline, CDR1 is MDHEN and CDR2 is SYDVKM. The CDR3 is 13 residues long, ends included. The CDR3 reads CASRPDLGTPGVI.

The chain links TRBV11-2 to TRBJ2-1; 7 bases match TRBD2. From germline, CDR1 is SGHAT and CDR2 FQNNGV. CDR3 length: 16 amino acids. J lost 6 bases, V lost 7 bases, and 15 bases had no gene match. CDR3 protein: CASIEPGLTSFNEQFF. The CDR3 DNA reads as TGTGCCAGCATCGAGCCGGGACTAACGAGTTTCAATGAGCAGTTCTTC.

As regards this clone: This sample includes further DNA sequences coding for the same CDR3. This rearrangement joins TRBV5-1 to TRBJ2-5, with 12 nucleotides matching TRBD2. The CDR3 covers 19 residues. Germline V gives CDR1 SGHRS, CDR2 YFSETQ. V lost 0 bases and J lost 5; bases outside the gene matches: 14. CDR3 in DNA: TGCGCCAGCAGCTTGGGAAGACTAGCGGGAGTTTACAAATCCGAGACCCAGTACTTC. This translates into CASSLGRLAGVYKSETQYF.